Sequencing of this T cell receptor beta chain was carried out in a study of shared clonotypes between healthy human individuals. At the level of the study: Donors had three CD4 naive, three CD4 memory, two CD8 naive and one CD8 memory plate apiece.

Study results and limitations: Among the subsets, naive ones generally showed larger estimated richness than memory ones. Sorted-subset sequencing was shown by rarefaction to be incomplete despite large depth.

This clone was counted a single time. Its antigen is as yet unknown. Trimming pared 2 bases from V and 6 bases from J, leaving 14 bases between. Looked up from germline, CDR1 is MNHEY and CDR2 is SMNVEV (reference sequence). The CDR3 is made up of 15 amino acids. CD4+ cells yielded CD45RA+ naive and CD45RA-negative memory subsets. Sequencing was performed with immunoSEQ multiplex PCR; in TCRdb, only in-frame clones are kept and a portion is missing. The data contain approximately 530,000 clones, 90% to 97% of them singletons. The clonotype originates from a woman in her 30s in good health. Sequencing was performed on naive CD4+ T cells sorted from blood. Subset denoted: CD45RA+ positively selected. V is TRBV27 and J is TRBJ2-1; D not certain. The CDR3 DNA reads as TGTGCCAGCAGTTTAGTCTTAGATAGGGCCAATGAGCAGTTCTTC. Its translation is CASSLVLDRANEQFF.